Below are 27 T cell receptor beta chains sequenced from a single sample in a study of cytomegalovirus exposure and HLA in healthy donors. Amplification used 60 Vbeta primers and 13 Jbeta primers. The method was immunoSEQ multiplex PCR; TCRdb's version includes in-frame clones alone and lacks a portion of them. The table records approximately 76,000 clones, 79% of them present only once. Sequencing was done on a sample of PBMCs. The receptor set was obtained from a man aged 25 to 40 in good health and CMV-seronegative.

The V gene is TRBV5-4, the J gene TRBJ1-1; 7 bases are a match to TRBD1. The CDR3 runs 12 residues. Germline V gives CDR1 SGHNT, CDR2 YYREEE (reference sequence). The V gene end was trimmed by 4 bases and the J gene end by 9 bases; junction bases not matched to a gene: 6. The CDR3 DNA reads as TGTGCCAGCAGCCCCGGGGACAGCCAAGCTTTCTTT. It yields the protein CASSPGDSQAFF.

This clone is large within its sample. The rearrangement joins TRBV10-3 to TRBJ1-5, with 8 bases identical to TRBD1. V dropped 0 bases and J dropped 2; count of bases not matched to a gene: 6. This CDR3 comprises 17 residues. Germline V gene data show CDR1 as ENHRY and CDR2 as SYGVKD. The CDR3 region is CAISESGQAIGNQPQHF. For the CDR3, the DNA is TGTGCCATCAGTGAGTCGGGACAGGCTATAGGCAATCAGCCCCAGCATTTT.

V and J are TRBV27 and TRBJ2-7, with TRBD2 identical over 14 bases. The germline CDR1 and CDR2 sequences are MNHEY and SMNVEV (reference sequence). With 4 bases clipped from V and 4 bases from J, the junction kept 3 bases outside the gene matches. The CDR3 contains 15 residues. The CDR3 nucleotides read TGTGCCAGCAGTTCCGGGACTAGCGGGAGATACGAGCAGTACTTC. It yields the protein CASSSGTSGRYEQYF.

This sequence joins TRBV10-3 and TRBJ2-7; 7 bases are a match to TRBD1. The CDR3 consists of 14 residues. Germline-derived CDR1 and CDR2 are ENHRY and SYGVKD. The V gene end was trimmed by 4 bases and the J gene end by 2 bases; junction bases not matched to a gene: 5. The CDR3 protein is CAISAQGVPYEQYF. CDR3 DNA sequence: TGTGCCATCAGTGCCCAGGGGGTTCCCTACGAGCAGTACTTC.

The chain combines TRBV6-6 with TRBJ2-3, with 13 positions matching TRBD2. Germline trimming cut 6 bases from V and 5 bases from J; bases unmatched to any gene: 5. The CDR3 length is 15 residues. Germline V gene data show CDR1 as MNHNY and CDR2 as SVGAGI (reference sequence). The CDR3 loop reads CASSRTSGGEDTQYF. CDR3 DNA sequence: TGTGCCAGCAGCCGGACTAGCGGGGGAGAAGATACGCAGTATTTT.

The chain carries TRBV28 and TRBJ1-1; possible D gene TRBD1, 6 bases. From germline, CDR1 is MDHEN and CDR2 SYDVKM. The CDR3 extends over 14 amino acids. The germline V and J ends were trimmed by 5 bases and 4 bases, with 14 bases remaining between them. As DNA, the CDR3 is TGTGCCAGCAGTGTACAGGGCTGGGGCACTGAAGCTTTCTTT. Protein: CASSVQGWGTEAFF.

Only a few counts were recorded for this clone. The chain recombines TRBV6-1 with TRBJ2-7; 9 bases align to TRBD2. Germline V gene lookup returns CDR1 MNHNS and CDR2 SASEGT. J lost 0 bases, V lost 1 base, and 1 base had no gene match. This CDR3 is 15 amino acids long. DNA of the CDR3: TGTGCCAGCAGTGAAGGACTAGCGGTCTCCTACGAGCAGTACTTC. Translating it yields CASSEGLAVSYEQYF.

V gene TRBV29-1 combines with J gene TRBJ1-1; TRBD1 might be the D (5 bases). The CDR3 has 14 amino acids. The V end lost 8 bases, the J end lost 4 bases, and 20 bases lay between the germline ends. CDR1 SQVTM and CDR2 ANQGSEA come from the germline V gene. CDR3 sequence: CSPSGTGGSTEAFF. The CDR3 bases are TGCAGCCCTAGTGGGACGGGGGGGTCCACTGAAGCTTTCTTT.

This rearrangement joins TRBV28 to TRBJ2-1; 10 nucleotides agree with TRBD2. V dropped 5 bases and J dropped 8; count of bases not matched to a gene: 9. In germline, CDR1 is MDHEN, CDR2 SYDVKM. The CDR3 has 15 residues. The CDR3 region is CASSPPSGSKDEQFF. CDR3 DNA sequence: TGTGCCAGCAGTCCACCTAGCGGGAGTAAAGATGAGCAGTTCTTC.

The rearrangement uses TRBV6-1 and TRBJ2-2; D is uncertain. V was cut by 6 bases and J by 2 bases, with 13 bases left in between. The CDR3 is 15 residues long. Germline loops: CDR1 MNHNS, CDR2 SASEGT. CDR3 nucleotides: TGTGCCAGCAGCCTCCAAGGCGGAAACACCGGGGAGCTGTTTTTT. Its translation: CASSLQGGNTGELFF.

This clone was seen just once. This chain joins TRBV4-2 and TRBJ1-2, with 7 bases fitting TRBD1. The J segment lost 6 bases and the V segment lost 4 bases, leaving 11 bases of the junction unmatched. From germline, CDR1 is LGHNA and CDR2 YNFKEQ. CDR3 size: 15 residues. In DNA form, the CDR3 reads TGTGCCAGCAGCCCCCCGACAGGGATTGGGGATGGCTACACCTTC. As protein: CASSPPTGIGDGYTF.

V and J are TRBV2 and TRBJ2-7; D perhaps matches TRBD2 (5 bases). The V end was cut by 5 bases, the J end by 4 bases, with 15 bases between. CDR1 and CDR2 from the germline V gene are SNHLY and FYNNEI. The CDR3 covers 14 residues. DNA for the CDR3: TGTGCCAGCAGTTCCGAGCGGACGGGGTACGAGCAGTACTTC. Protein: CASSSERTGYEQYF.

The CDR3 protein is CASSRRGANTEAFF. CDR3 sequence (DNA): TGTGCCAGTAGTCGGCGGGGGGCGAACACTGAAGCTTTCTTT. J is TRBJ1-1 and V is TRBV19, with D perhaps TRBD1 (6 bases). Between the trimmed V and J ends, which lost 5 bases and 1 base, there was a span of 11 bases. The germline V gene encodes CDR1 LNHDA and CDR2 SQIVND (reference sequence). The CDR3 is made up of 14 amino acids.

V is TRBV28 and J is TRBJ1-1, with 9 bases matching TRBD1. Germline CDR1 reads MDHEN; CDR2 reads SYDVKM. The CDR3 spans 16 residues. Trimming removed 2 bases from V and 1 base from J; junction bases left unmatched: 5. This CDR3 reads CASSLMGTGRNTEAFF. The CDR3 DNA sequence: TGTGCCAGCAGTTTAATGGGGACAGGGAGGAACACTGAAGCTTTCTTT. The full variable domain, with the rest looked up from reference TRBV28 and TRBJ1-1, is DVKVTQSSRYLVKRTGEKVFLECVQDMDHENMFWYRQDPGLGLRLIYFSYDVKMKEKGDIPEGYSVSREKKERFSLILESASTNQTSMYLCASSLMGTGRNTEAFFGQGTRLTVV.

The CDR3 reads CASSWTGPYSNQPQHF. The CDR3 DNA reads as TGTGCCAGCAGTTGGACAGGCCCGTATAGCAATCAGCCCCAGCATTTT. The chain recombines TRBV6-5 with TRBJ1-5; 7 bases fit TRBD1. The CDR3 runs to 16 residues. The germline CDR1 and CDR2 sequences are MNHEY and SVGAGI. The J segment lost 0 bases and the V segment lost 4 bases, leaving 6 bases of the junction unmatched.

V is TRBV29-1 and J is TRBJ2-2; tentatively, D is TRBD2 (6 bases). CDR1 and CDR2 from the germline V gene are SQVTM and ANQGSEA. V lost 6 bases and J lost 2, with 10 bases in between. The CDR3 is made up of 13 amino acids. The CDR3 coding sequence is TGCAGCGTGACTAGTCCCAACACCGGGGAGCTGTTTTTT. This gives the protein CSVTSPNTGELFF.

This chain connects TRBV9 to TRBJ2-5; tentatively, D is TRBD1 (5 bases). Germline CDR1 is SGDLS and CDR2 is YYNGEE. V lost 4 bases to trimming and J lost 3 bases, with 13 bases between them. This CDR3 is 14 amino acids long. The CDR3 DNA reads TGTGCCAGCAGCCCCCAGGGCTTCGAAGAGACCCAGTACTTC. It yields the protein CASSPQGFEETQYF.

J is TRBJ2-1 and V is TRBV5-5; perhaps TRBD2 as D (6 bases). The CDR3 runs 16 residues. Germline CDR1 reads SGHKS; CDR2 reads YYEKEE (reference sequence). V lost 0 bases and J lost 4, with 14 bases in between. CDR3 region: CASSLGRGQRYNEQFF. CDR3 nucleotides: TGTGCCAGCAGCTTGGGGCGGGGCCAGAGGTACAATGAGCAGTTCTTC.

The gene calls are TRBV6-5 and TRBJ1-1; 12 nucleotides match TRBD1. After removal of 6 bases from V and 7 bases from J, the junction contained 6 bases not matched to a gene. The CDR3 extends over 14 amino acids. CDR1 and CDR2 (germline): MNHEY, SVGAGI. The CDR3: CASSAGTGGSEAFF. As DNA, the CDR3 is TGTGCCAGCAGCGCCGGGACAGGGGGCAGTGAAGCTTTCTTT.

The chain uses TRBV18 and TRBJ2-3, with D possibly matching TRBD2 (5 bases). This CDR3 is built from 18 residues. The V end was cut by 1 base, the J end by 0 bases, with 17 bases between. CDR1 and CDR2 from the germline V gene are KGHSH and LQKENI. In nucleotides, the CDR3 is TGTGCCAGCTCACCACTCCAACTCGGGGTAACTAGCACAGATACGCAGTATTTT. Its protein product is CASSPLQLGVTSTDTQYF.

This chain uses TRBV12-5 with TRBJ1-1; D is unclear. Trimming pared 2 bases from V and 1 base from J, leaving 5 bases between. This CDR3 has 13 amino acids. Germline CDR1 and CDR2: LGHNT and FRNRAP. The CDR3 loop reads CASGLRENTEAFF. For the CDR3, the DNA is TGTGCTAGTGGTTTGCGAGAGAACACTGAAGCTTTCTTT. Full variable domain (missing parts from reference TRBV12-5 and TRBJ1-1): DARVTQTPRHKVTEMGQEVTMRCQPILGHNTVFWYRQTMMQGLELLAYFRNRAPLDDSGMPKDRFSAEMPDATLATLKIQPSEPRDSAVYFCASGLRENTEAFFGQGTRLTVV.

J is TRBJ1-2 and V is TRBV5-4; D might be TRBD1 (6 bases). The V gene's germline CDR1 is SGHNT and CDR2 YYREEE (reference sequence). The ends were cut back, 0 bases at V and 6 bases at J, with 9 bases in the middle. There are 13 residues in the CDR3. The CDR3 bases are TGTGCCAGCAGCTTGGTGGGGGCTAATGGCTACACCTTC. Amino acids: CASSLVGANGYTF.

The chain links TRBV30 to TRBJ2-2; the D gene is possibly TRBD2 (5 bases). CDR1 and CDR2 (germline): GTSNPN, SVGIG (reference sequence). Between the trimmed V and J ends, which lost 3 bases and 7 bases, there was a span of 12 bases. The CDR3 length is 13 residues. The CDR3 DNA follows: TGTGCCTGGAGACGGAGGCTTAGCGGGGAGCTGTTTTTT. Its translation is CAWRRRLSGELFF.

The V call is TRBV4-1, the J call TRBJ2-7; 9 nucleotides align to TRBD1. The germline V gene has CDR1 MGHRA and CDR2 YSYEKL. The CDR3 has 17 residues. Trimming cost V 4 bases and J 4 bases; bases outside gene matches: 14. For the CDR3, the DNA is TGCGCCAGCAGCCCGGTAGGTGAGGACAGGGGATATTACGAGCAGTACTTC. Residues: CASSPVGEDRGYYEQYF.

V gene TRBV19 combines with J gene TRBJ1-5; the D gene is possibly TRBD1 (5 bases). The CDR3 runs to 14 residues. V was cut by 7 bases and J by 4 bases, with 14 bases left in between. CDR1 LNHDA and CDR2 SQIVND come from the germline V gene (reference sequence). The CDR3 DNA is TGTGCCAGTACGGCGTTCGGGGGAAATCAGCCCCAGCATTTT. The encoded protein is CASTAFGGNQPQHF.

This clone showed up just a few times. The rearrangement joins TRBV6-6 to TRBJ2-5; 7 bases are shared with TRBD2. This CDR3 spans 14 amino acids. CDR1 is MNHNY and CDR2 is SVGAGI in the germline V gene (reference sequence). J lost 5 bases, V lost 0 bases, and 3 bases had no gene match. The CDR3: CASSYSEAGETQYF. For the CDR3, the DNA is TGTGCCAGCAGTTACTCAGAAGCGGGGGAGACCCAGTACTTC.

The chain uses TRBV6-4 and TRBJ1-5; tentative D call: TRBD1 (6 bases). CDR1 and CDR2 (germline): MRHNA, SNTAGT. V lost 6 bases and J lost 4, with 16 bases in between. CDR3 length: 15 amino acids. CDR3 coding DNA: TGTGCCAGCAGCCCTACCCCAGGGGCTAATCAGCCCCAGCATTTT. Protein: CASSPTPGANQPQHF.